The 9 T cell receptor beta chains below come from one sample, sequenced in a study of CD8 T cell repertoires and HIV-1 epitope variants. Repertoires were generated with immunoSEQ multiplex PCR, while TCRdb's copy carries only in-frame clones and drops some. Counted here are about 5,600 clones, around 63% occurring once; the ten biggest clones make up 43%. These receptors have no known antigen. Sequencing used cultured CD8+ T cells derived from PBMCs. Receptor source: a male donor with HIV.

The gene calls are TRBV10-1 and TRBJ1-4; D is unresolved. Trimming cost V 0 bases and J 4 bases, with 9 bases left between them. CDR1 WNHNN and CDR2 SYGVQD come from the germline V gene (reference sequence). This CDR3 is built from 15 residues. The CDR3 nucleotides read TGCGCCAGCAGTGAGTCGGGCACGTTTAATGAAAAACTGTTTTTT. Its translation: CASSESGTFNEKLFF.

There are a few counts of this clone. The V and J genes are TRBV2 and TRBJ2-7; possibly TRBD1 or TRBD2 for D (7 bases each). Germline V CDR1 and CDR2: SNHLY, FYNNEI. This CDR3 contains 14 residues. V shed 4 bases and J shed 7 bases, with 17 bases lying between them. CDR3 in DNA: TGTGCCAGCAGTGGAATCAGGGGGGGTAAGGAGCAGTACTTC. Its protein is CASSGIRGGKEQYF.

CDR3 in DNA: TGTGCCAGCAGTAAAGACAGGGATCAGCAGTACTTC. Translating gives CASSKDRDQQYF. This sequence joins TRBV2 and TRBJ2-7; the match to TRBD1 covers 7 bases. The CDR3 totals 12 residues. Trimming took 5 bases from V and 8 from J; bases not matched to a gene: 6. The germline V gene has CDR1 SNHLY and CDR2 FYNNEI. The full variable domain, with the rest looked up from reference TRBV2 and TRBJ2-7, is EPEVTQTPSHQVTQMGQEVILRCVPISNHLYFYWYRQILGQKVEFLVSFYNNEISEKSEIFDDQFSVERPDGSNFTLKIRSTKLEDSAMYFCASSKDRDQQYFGPGTRLTVT.

This chain joins TRBV18 and TRBJ1-1; D is unclear. CDR3 length: 14 amino acids. With 5 bases removed from V and 1 base from J, the gap between germline ends came to 11 bases. Germline CDR1 KGHSH, CDR2 LQKENI. CDR3 DNA sequence: TGTGCCAGCTCATCAGGAGTTCCGAACACTGAAGCTTTCTTT. Its protein product is CASSSGVPNTEAFF.

This chain links TRBV9 with TRBJ2-2; D gene ambiguous. This CDR3 has 14 residues. Deletions cut 0 bases from V and 6 bases from J, with 9 bases between. Looked up from germline, CDR1 is SGDLS and CDR2 is YYNGEE. This CDR3 is CASSVAGPAGELFF. Here the CDR3 DNA reads TGTGCCAGCAGCGTAGCCGGTCCAGCCGGGGAGCTGTTTTTT. Filled out from reference TRBV9 and TRBJ2-2, the complete variable domain reads DSGVTQTPKHLITATGQRVTLRCSPRSGDLSVYWYQQSLDQGLQFLIQYYNGEERAKGNILERFSAQQFPDLHSELNLSSLELGDSALYFCASSVAGPAGELFFGEGSRLTVL.

This chain links TRBV29-1 with TRBJ2-1, with D unresolved. Germline CDR1 is SQVTM and CDR2 is ANQGSEA. The V end lost 1 base, the J end lost 6 bases, and 1 base lay between the germline ends. The CDR3 runs 10 residues. DNA for the CDR3: TGCAGCGTTGAAGGCAATGAGCAGTTCTTC. This gives the protein CSVEGNEQFF.

This sequence joins TRBV7-9 and TRBJ2-1; 11 bases line up with TRBD1. The V segment lost 6 bases and the J segment 8 bases; nucleotides outside the gene matches: 6. The CDR3 totals 14 residues. Germline loops: CDR1 SEHNR, CDR2 FQNEAQ (reference sequence). The CDR3 here is CASRVDRGLDEQFF. For the CDR3, the DNA is TGTGCCAGCAGGGTGGACAGGGGGCTTGATGAGCAGTTCTTC.

Comment on this clone: Other DNA sequences within the sample encode an identical CDR3. J is TRBJ2-7 and V is TRBV19, with D uncertain. The V gene lost 4 bases and the J gene lost 3 bases, with 4 bases spanning the gap. In germline, CDR1 is LNHDA, CDR2 SQIVND (reference sequence). This CDR3 region has 11 residues. The CDR3 protein is CASSTGYEQYF. Here the CDR3 DNA reads TGTGCCAGTAGTACAGGCTACGAGCAGTACTTC. Together with reference TRBV19 and TRBJ2-7, the CDR3 gives the full variable domain: DGGITQSPKYLFRKEGQNVTLSCEQNLNHDAMYWYRQDPGQGLRLIYYSQIVNDFQKGDIAEGYSVSREKKESFPLTVTSAQKNPTAFYLCASSTGYEQYFGPGTRLTVT.

J is TRBJ2-1 and V is TRBV5-4; D gene unclear. Germline loops: CDR1 SGHNT, CDR2 YYREEE (reference sequence). The CDR3 length is 14 residues. Trimming removed 1 base from V and 0 bases from J, with 5 bases in between. In DNA, the CDR3 is TGTGCCAGCAGCTTGTACAGCTCCTACAATGAGCAGTTCTTC. It encodes CASSLYSSYNEQFF.